The 18 T cell receptor beta chains in this list originate from one sample, sequenced in a study of blood T cell repertoires in COVID-19. Libraries were prepared by immunoSEQ multiplex PCR; TCRdb keeps only in-frame clonotypes and omits some of them. The table shows some 250,000 clones, with about 88% occurring only once. The sequenced sample was peripheral blood. Source of these receptors: a woman aged 60 to 75 with COVID-19, enrolled during active disease.

The chain couples TRBV15 to TRBJ1-5; no clear D gene. From germline, CDR1 is LNHNV and CDR2 YYDKDF (reference sequence). The length of the CDR3 is 14 residues. The germline V and J ends were trimmed by 0 bases and 9 bases, with 12 bases remaining between them. The CDR3: CATSRDKRDGPQHF. CDR3 bases: TGTGCCACCAGCAGAGATAAACGGGATGGGCCCCAGCATTTT.

The CDR3 is CASSLFSGTGMGYTF. For the CDR3, the DNA is TGCGCCAGCAGCTTGTTTTCCGGGACAGGGATGGGCTACACCTTC. The gene calls are TRBV5-1 and TRBJ1-2; 9 bases align to TRBD1. From germline, CDR1 is SGHRS and CDR2 YFSETQ. V trimming: 1 base; J trimming: 8 bases; junction bases outside the gene matches: 9. CDR3 length equals 15 residues.

CDR3 residues: CASSVPDRDQPQHF. The CDR3 DNA follows: TGTGCCAGTAGCGTCCCGGACAGGGATCAGCCCCAGCATTTT. This chain connects TRBV19 to TRBJ1-5, with TRBD1 identical over 8 bases. Unmatched junction bases numbered 6, after V lost 6 bases and J lost 5 bases. The CDR3 contains 14 residues. CDR1 and CDR2 from the germline V gene are LNHDA and SQIVND (reference sequence).

The rearrangement uses TRBV18 and TRBJ2-3; D ambiguous. The CDR3 spans 13 residues. Germline V CDR1 and CDR2: KGHSH, LQKENI. Between the trimmed V and J ends, which lost 3 bases and 1 base, there was a span of 5 bases. In DNA form, the CDR3 reads TGTGCCAGCTCACCGTCTCGCACAGATACGCAGTATTTT. It encodes CASSPSRTDTQYF.

The V and J genes are TRBV4-3 and TRBJ1-5, with a weak D call TRBD1 (6 bases). V gave up 4 bases and J gave up 9 bases, with 16 bases separating them. Germline CDR1 reads LGHNA; CDR2 reads YSLEER. The length of the CDR3 is 14 residues. For the CDR3, the DNA is TGCGCCAGCAGCCTCCAGCGGGGGGCAGTGCCCCAGCATTTT. Residues: CASSLQRGAVPQHF.

The rearrangement uses TRBV19 and TRBJ1-6; 7 bases match TRBD1. Germline V CDR1 and CDR2: LNHDA, SQIVND (reference sequence). The CDR3 loop spans 15 amino acids. The J segment lost 7 bases and the V segment lost 3 bases, leaving 6 bases of the junction unmatched. CDR3 nucleotide sequence: TGTGCCAGTAGTATGTCCGGGACAGAGAATTCACCCCTCCACTTT. Translation: CASSMSGTENSPLHF.

V is TRBV28 and J is TRBJ2-5; D is perhaps TRBD2 (5 bases). Between the trimmed V and J ends, which lost 3 bases and 5 bases, there was a span of 13 bases. CDR1 and CDR2 from the germline V gene are MDHEN and SYDVKM. The CDR3 is 14 residues long. CDR3 bases: TGTGCCAGCAGTTTGGATGAGAGAGGGGAGACCCAGTACTTC. Translated: CASSLDERGETQYF.

This clone was observed a handful of times. This chain uses TRBV18 with TRBJ1-2; TRBD1 matches at 10 bases. Germline CDR1 is KGHSH and CDR2 is LQKENI. The CDR3 runs 15 residues. Trimming removed 3 bases from V and 4 bases from J; junction bases left unmatched: 5. The CDR3 loop is CASSPGTGASYGYTF. CDR3 DNA: TGTGCCAGCTCACCCGGGACAGGGGCGTCCTATGGCTACACCTTC.

This clone was seen only once. The chain joins TRBV19 to TRBJ2-3; TRBD1 aligns across 7 bases. The germline V gene has CDR1 LNHDA and CDR2 SQIVND (reference sequence). J gave up 0 bases and V 6 bases, and 3 bases lay outside the gene matches. This CDR3 has 14 residues. CDR3 in DNA: TGTGCCAGTAGGGAACAGGGGAGCACAGATACGCAGTATTTT. Its translation is CASREQGSTDTQYF.

The chain employs TRBV28 and TRBJ2-1; 9 nucleotides agree with TRBD2. Germline CDR1 and CDR2: MDHEN and SYDVKM. The CDR3 runs to 19 residues. Trimming removed 2 bases from V and 0 bases from J; junction bases left unmatched: 11. The chain's CDR3 is CASSLPAPGLAPSYNEQFF. As DNA, the CDR3 is TGTGCCAGCAGTTTACCCGCACCGGGACTAGCCCCCTCCTACAATGAGCAGTTCTTC.

J is TRBJ2-2 and V is TRBV6-5; 7 nucleotides line up with TRBD2. Per germline, CDR1 MNHEY and CDR2 SVGAGI. The CDR3 runs 16 residues. V lost 2 bases to trimming and J lost 7 bases; unmatched junction nucleotides: 10. Here the CDR3 DNA reads TGTGCCAGCAGTTACCCCTCCGGCGGGAGTGGCGGGGAGCTGTTTTTT. Amino acid sequence: CASSYPSGGSGGELFF.

This clone was observed a few times. V usage is TRBV19 and J usage is TRBJ2-5, with 9 nucleotides matching TRBD1. The CDR3 has 13 residues. The junction had 7 bases not matched to a gene; V was cut back by 7 bases and J by 7 bases. Germline CDR1 and CDR2: LNHDA and SQIVND (reference sequence). The DNA for the CDR3 is TGTGCCAGTACCCCGGCGGGACAGGGGACCCAGTACTTC. It specifies CASTPAGQGTQYF.

V is TRBV28 and J is TRBJ2-7, with a possible D match to TRBD1 (5 bases). Per the germline V gene, CDR1 is MDHEN and CDR2 is SYDVKM. V dropped 5 bases and J dropped 2 bases, with 13 bases sitting between them. This CDR3 spans 14 amino acids. The CDR3 region is CASSRYDRAYEQYF. The DNA for the CDR3 is TGTGCCAGCAGTCGATATGACAGAGCCTACGAGCAGTACTTC.

The chain is built from TRBV6-2 or TRBV6-3 and TRBJ1-5, with D possibly matching TRBD1 (6 bases). CDR3 length equals 13 residues. Looked up from germline, CDR1 is MNHEY and CDR2 is SVGEGT. The V end was cut by 6 bases, the J end by 7 bases, with 13 bases between. CDR3: CASSPRDNQPQHF. The CDR3 DNA follows: TGTGCCAGCAGCCCACGGGACAACCAGCCCCAGCATTTT.

CDR3 protein: CASSFSRREIYNEQFF. The CDR3 coding sequence is TGTGCCAGCAGCTTTTCCCGGAGGGAGATATACAATGAGCAGTTCTTC. The V gene is TRBV7-6, the J gene TRBJ2-1, with D tentatively TRBD2 (6 bases). Trimming took off 3 bases at V and 4 bases at J, with 16 bases between the two ends. Germline CDR1 is SGHVS and CDR2 is FNYEAQ. The CDR3 totals 16 residues.

The chain is built from TRBV5-1 and TRBJ2-3; 7 bases agree with TRBD2. The CDR3 consists of 15 residues. Germline CDR1 is SGHRS and CDR2 is YFSETQ. The junction had 7 bases not matched to a gene; V was cut back by 4 bases and J by 2 bases. The CDR3 is CASSVTSPYTDTQYF. CDR3 sequence (DNA): TGCGCCAGCAGCGTGACTAGCCCGTACACAGATACGCAGTATTTT.

The chain combines TRBV6-5 with TRBJ2-2; D perhaps matches TRBD1 (5 bases). The CDR3 loop spans 15 amino acids. The germline V and J ends were trimmed by 0 bases and 4 bases, with 9 bases remaining between them. Germline values: CDR1 MNHEY, CDR2 SVGAGI. In DNA form, the CDR3 reads TGTGCCAGCAGTTACTCAGGGGTCGGCACCGGGGAGCTGTTTTTT. It specifies CASSYSGVGTGELFF.

The rearrangement uses TRBV2 and TRBJ2-6, with D possibly matching TRBD1 (5 bases). Germline V gene sequence: CDR1 SNHLY, CDR2 FYNNEI. The V and J ends lost 7 bases and 4 bases respectively, with 14 bases between them. The CDR3 spans 15 residues. CDR3 in amino acids: CASKITGPGANVLTF. In DNA form, the CDR3 reads TGTGCCAGCAAAATTACAGGTCCCGGGGCCAACGTCCTGACTTTC.